Following are 18 T cell receptor beta chains from one sample sequenced in a study of T cells after yellow fever vaccination. TCRdb ran MiXCR on the 5' RACE reads and lists one entry per CDR3 protein. Seen here are 250,000 to 400,000 distinct CDR3 sequences, approximately 4% observed once, and the top ten hold roughly a fifth. Sequencing used PBMCs, obtained 15 days after the yellow fever booster vaccination. The receptors stem from a young man who received the YFV17D yellow fever vaccine.

This clonotype was found many times. The genes are TRBV4-1 and TRBJ2-3; no reliable D call. Trimming took 1 base from V and 2 from J, leaving 13 bases between them. The length of the CDR3 is 16 residues. CDR1 is MGHRA and CDR2 is YSYEKL in the germline V gene. Written as DNA, the CDR3 is TGCGCCAGCAGCCAAGGGCTACCCCACTACACAGATACGCAGTATTTT. It yields the protein CASSQGLPHYTDTQYF.

This clonotype has at least ten counts. The chain joins TRBV7-8 to TRBJ2-3; no clear D. Trimming stripped 5 bases from V and 0 bases from J, with 3 bases between. The CDR3 contains 12 residues. The V gene's germline CDR1 is SGHVS and CDR2 FQNEAQ. CDR3 sequence (DNA): TGTGCCAGCAGCGTCAGCACAGATACGCAGTATTTT. Residues: CASSVSTDTQYF.

At least ten counts were recorded for this clonotype. DNA for the CDR3: TGTGCCAGCAGCGCGGCCAGGGCCATGGGGCAGTACTTC. This codes for CASSAARAMGQYF. The V call is TRBV5-5, the J call TRBJ2-7, with D perhaps matching TRBD1 (5 bases). The CDR3 covers 13 residues. Germline V gene lookup returns CDR1 SGHKS and CDR2 YYEKEE (reference sequence). Trimming took off 4 bases at V and 9 bases at J, with 17 bases between the two ends.

The rearrangement uses TRBV5-1 and TRBJ2-5; D ambiguous. CDR3 length equals 14 residues. V lost 4 bases, J lost 5 bases, and 15 bases lay in between. Germline CDR1 is SGHRS and CDR2 is YFSETQ. The CDR3 sequence is CASSPSSSEETQYF. As DNA, the CDR3 is TGCGCCAGCAGCCCCTCTAGTTCCGAGGAGACCCAGTACTTC.

This clonotype has ten or more counts. This chain joins TRBV6-1 and TRBJ2-1, with 7 bases aligning to TRBD2. The germline CDR1 and CDR2 sequences are MNHNS and SASEGT. The CDR3 loop spans 16 amino acids. J gave up 7 bases and V 5 bases, and 14 bases lay outside the gene matches. The CDR3: CASSNRAGDVVNEQFF. The CDR3 DNA reads as TGTGCCAGCAGTAACCGGGCGGGAGATGTAGTAAATGAGCAGTTCTTC.

This clonotype was seen many times. This rearrangement joins TRBV6-4 to TRBJ1-6; 7 nucleotides match TRBD1. The V gene end was trimmed by 0 bases and the J gene end by 8 bases; junction bases not matched to a gene: 4. CDR1 is MRHNA, CDR2 SNTAGT, per germline. CDR3 length: 15 amino acids. CDR3 sequence reads: CASSDSRDSHSPLHF. The CDR3 DNA follows: TGTGCCAGCAGTGACTCACGGGACAGCCATTCACCCCTCCACTTT.

The rearrangement joins TRBV20-1 to TRBJ2-5, with a possible D match to TRBD2 (5 bases). V was shortened by 0 bases and J by 1 base, with 9 bases between the two germline ends. This CDR3 has 14 amino acids. Germline values: CDR1 DFQATT, CDR2 SNEGSKA (reference sequence). The CDR3 coding sequence is TGCAGTGCTAGAGATCGCCGGGGCCAAGAGACCCAGTACTTC. Its protein is CSARDRRGQETQYF.

This clonotype was detected many times. The V and J genes are TRBV5-1 and TRBJ2-3; TRBD1 is a possible D gene (6 bases). This CDR3 has 15 amino acids. V lost 0 bases, J lost 2 bases, and 10 bases lay in between. In germline, CDR1 is SGHRS, CDR2 YFSETQ. For the CDR3, the DNA is TGCGCCAGCAGCTTGGAAGGACAGTTCACAGATACGCAGTATTTT. It is translated as CASSLEGQFTDTQYF.

This clonotype came up many times. V is TRBV5-8 and J is TRBJ2-3; the D is unclear. V shed 0 bases and J shed 5 bases, with 4 bases lying between them. Germline-derived CDR1 and CDR2 are SGHTS and YDEGEE. This CDR3 has 12 amino acids. The CDR3, as DNA: TGTGCCAGCAGCTTGGACCAAGATACGCAGTATTTT. It is translated as CASSLDQDTQYF.

Only a few counts were recorded for this clonotype. The chain carries TRBV7-9 and TRBJ1-4; D might be TRBD1 (6 bases). Germline V gene data show CDR1 as SEHNR and CDR2 as FQNEAQ (reference sequence). V was trimmed by 8 bases and J by 7 bases, leaving 23 bases between them. The CDR3 totals 16 residues. CDR3 DNA: TGTGCCAGCCAGCGGGACTTAACAGGGATCGGTGAAAAACTGTTTTTT. Translating gives CASQRDLTGIGEKLFF.

This clonotype was observed a few times. The chain has TRBV23-1 and TRBJ2-3; the match to TRBD2 covers 11 bases. TRBV23-1 is an ORF; its function is uncertain. The V and J ends lost 3 bases and 2 bases, in that order; junction bases with no gene match: 7. The CDR3 totals 17 residues. The CDR3 loop reads CASSQFGGLADTDTQYF. CDR3 bases: TGCGCCAGCAGTCAGTTTGGGGGACTAGCGGACACAGATACGCAGTATTTT.

This clonotype was recorded a few times. V usage is TRBV20-1 and J usage is TRBJ2-5; D is unclear. This CDR3 is built from 13 residues. The V gene lost 3 bases and the J gene lost 4 bases, with 12 bases spanning the gap. Germline assignment: CDR1 DFQATT and CDR2 SNEGSKA (reference sequence). CDR3 loop: CSASAARSETQYF. CDR3 in DNA: TGCAGTGCTAGTGCAGCTCGGTCAGAGACCCAGTACTTC.

V and J are TRBV6-5 and TRBJ1-2; D gene ambiguous. CDR3 length: 13 amino acids. CDR1 and CDR2 from the germline V gene are MNHEY and SVGAGI. Trimming pared 1 base from V and 4 bases from J, leaving 7 bases between. Written as DNA, the CDR3 is TGTGCCAGCAGTTACTACGGGAGCTATGGCTACACCTTC. It codes for CASSYYGSYGYTF.

The chain has TRBV20-1 and TRBJ1-5; D is ambiguous. CDR1 and CDR2 from the germline V gene are DFQATT and SNEGSKA (reference sequence). The CDR3 consists of 13 residues. Trimming stripped 2 bases from V and 5 bases from J, with 10 bases between. CDR3 protein: CSARQSADQPQHF. CDR3 sequence (DNA): TGCAGTGCTAGACAGTCTGCCGATCAGCCCCAGCATTTT.

Ten or more counts support this clonotype. The chain recombines TRBV13 with TRBJ2-2; D tentatively fits TRBD1 or TRBD2 (6 bases each). V was shortened by 4 bases and J by 5 bases, with 23 bases between the two germline ends. Germline CDR1 is PRHDT and CDR2 is FYEKMQ (reference sequence). This CDR3 comprises 18 residues. CDR3 coding DNA: TGTGCCAGCAGCTCCCCCCTCTCCGGGGGCAAATGGACCGGGGAGCTGTTTTTT. It encodes CASSSPLSGGKWTGELFF.

This clonotype was counted ten times or more. The rearrangement uses TRBV7-2 and TRBJ2-6, with 9 bases that match TRBD1. The CDR3 length is 14 residues. Germline CDR1 and CDR2: SGHTA and FQGNSA. V shed 7 bases, J shed 4 bases, and the junction held 2 bases outside the gene matches. The CDR3 loop reads CASTQGAGANVLTF. The CDR3 DNA is TGTGCCAGCACACAGGGGGCGGGGGCCAACGTCCTGACTTTC.

This clonotype was seen a handful of times. The rearrangement links TRBV9 to TRBJ2-1; weak D call: TRBD2 (6 bases). The CDR3 length is 16 residues. The germline CDR1 and CDR2 sequences are SGDLS and YYNGEE. The V end was cut by 2 bases, the J end by 0 bases, with 12 bases between. This chain's CDR3 is CASSVSGLSSYNEQFF. The CDR3 DNA is TGTGCCAGCAGCGTCAGCGGGCTTAGCTCCTACAATGAGCAGTTCTTC.

In its sample, this clonotype was seen a few times. This chain uses TRBV25-1 with TRBJ2-3; 7 bases map to TRBD2. Germline CDR1 reads MGHDK; CDR2 reads SYGVNS. The CDR3 length is 16 residues. V trimming: 1 base; J trimming: 5 bases; junction bases outside the gene matches: 9. This CDR3 reads CASSESVRASGDTQYF. Here the CDR3 DNA reads TGTGCCAGCAGTGAATCGGTCAGGGCTAGCGGAGATACGCAGTATTTT.